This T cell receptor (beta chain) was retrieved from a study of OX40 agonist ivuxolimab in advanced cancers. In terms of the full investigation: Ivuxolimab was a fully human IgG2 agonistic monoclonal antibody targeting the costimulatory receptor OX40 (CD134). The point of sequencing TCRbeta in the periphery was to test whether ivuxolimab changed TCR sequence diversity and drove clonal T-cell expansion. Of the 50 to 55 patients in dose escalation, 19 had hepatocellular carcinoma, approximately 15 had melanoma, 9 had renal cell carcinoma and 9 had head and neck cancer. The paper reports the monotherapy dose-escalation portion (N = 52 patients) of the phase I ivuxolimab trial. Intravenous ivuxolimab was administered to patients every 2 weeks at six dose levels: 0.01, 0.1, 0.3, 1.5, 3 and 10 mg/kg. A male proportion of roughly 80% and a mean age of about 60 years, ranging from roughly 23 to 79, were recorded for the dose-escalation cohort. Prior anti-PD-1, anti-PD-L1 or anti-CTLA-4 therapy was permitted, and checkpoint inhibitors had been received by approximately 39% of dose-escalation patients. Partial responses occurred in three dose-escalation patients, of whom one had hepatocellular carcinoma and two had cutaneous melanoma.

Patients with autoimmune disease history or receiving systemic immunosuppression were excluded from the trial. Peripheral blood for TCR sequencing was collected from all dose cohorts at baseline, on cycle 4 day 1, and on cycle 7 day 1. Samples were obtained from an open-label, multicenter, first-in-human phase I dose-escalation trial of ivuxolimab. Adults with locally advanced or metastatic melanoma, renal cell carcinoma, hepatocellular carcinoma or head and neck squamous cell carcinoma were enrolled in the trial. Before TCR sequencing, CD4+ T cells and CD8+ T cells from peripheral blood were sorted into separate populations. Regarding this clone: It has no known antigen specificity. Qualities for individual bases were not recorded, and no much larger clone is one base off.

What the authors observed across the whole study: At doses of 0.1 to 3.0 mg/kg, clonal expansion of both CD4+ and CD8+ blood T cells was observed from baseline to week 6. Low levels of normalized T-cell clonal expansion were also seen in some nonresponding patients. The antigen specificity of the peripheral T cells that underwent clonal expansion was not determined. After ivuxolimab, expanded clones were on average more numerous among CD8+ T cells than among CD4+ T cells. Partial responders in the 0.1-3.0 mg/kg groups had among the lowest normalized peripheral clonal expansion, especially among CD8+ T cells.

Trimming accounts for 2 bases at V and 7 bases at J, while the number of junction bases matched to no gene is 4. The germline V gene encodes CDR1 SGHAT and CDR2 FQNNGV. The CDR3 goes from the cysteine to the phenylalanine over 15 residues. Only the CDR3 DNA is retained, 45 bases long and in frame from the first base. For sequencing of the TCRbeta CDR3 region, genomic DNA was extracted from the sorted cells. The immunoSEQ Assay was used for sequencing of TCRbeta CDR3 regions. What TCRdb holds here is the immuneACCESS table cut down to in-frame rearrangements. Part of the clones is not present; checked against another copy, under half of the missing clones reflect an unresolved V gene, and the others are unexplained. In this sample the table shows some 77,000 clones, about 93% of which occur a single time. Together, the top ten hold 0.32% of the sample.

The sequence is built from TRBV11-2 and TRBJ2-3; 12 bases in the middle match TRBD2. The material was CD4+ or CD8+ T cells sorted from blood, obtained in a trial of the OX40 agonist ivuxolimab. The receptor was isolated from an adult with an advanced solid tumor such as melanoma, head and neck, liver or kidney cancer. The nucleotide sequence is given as TGTGCCAGCAGCTTACTAGCGGGAGGGGGGCATACGCAGTATTTT. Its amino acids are CASSLLAGGGHTQYF.